This T cell receptor (beta chain) originates from a study of shared clonotypes between healthy human individuals. Turning to the study itself: Per donor, CD8 memory used one plate, CD8 naive used two, CD4 memory used three and CD4 naive used three.

This was a deep-level run. Every subset's genomic DNA went evenly onto several immunoSEQ plates. Libraries were prepared by immunoSEQ multiplex PCR; TCRdb keeps only in-frame clonotypes and omits some of them. The sample yields about 2 million clones, 85% to 95% seen once. The CDR3 totals 10 residues. Germline V gene sequence: CDR1 WNHNN, CDR2 SYGVQD (reference sequence). V shed 11 bases and J shed 4 bases, with 8 bases lying between them. As defined, naive CD8 cells were CD45RO-negative and positively selected for CCR7, with terminally differentiated effector memory CD45RA+ cells excluded. The study enrolled healthy HIV-negative adults without recent acute infections or vaccinations as donors.

Sample: naive CD8+ T cells sorted from blood. This sequence originates from a young man in good health. The chain has TRBV10-1 and TRBJ1-1, with D unclear. CDR3 in amino acids: CAEHGTEAFF. DNA of the CDR3: TGCGCCGAGCACGGCACTGAAGCTTTCTTT.